This entry concerns a single T cell receptor (beta chain). Its target is not known. PCR was performed using 60 Vbeta and 13 Jbeta primers. The authors' processing: Among the unique TCR beta chains that a later analysis counted, 75 million to 85 million in all, about 11 million were shared. The data were produced by immunoSEQ multiplex PCR, yet TCRdb's version contains in-frame clones alone and is incomplete. The V and J calls and clone size are taken from that table; D and trimming were inferred from the DNA. This table has around 150,000 clones, around two thirds appearing once. The data derive from a study of cytomegalovirus exposure and HLA in healthy donors. Study-wide points: The investigators catalogued 160 or so TCR beta chains as cytomegalovirus-associated. High sensitivity and specificity were reportedly achieved when the classifier diagnosed cytomegalovirus status.

The sample was PBMCs. This receptor was taken from a man between 45 and 60 years old in good health and CMV-seronegative.

This chain's CDR3 is CASSPDRVKPQHF. The CDR3 DNA is TGTGCCAGCAGTCCGGACAGGGTTAAGCCCCAGCATTTT. This chain joins TRBV28 and TRBJ1-5; TRBD1 matches 8 bases. Germline CDR1 and CDR2: MDHEN and SYDVKM. There are 13 residues in the CDR3. Trimming removed 5 bases from V and 8 bases from J; junction bases left unmatched: 5.